The 24 T cell receptor beta chains listed next were all sequenced from one sample in a study of T cell responses to AZD1222 COVID-19 vaccine. Using immunoSEQ multiplex PCR, the repertoire was profiled, and TCRdb retains in-frame clones only, with some absent. The table has about 160,000 clones, roughly 94% seen once. The sequenced sample was peripheral blood, obtained 28 days after the second AZD1222 dose. These receptors all come from an adult who received the AZD1222 COVID-19 vaccine.

The chain has TRBV5-1 and TRBJ2-3, with unresolved D. Germline loops: CDR1 SGHRS, CDR2 YFSETQ. This CDR3 is 12 amino acids long. V lost 4 bases to trimming and J lost 2 bases, with 5 bases between them. The CDR3 coding sequence is TGCGCCAGCAGCAAGACCACAGATACGCAGTATTTT. It specifies CASSKTTDTQYF. Looking up the rest from reference TRBV5-1 and TRBJ2-3 gives the full variable domain: KAGVTQTPRYLIKTRGQQVTLSCSPISGHRSVSWYQQTPGQGLQFLFEYFSETQRNKGNFPGRFSGRQFSNSRSEMNVSTLELGDSALYLCASSKTTDTQYFGPGTRLTVL.

The chain has TRBV7-2 and TRBJ2-1; 12 nucleotides match TRBD2. The CDR3 is made up of 16 amino acids. Trimming at V came to 2 bases and at J to 4 bases, leaving 3 bases not matched to a gene. Germline V gene data show CDR1 as SGHTA and CDR2 as FQGNSA. The CDR3 DNA reads TGTGCCAGCAGCTTATCGCTAGCGGGAGGGTACAATGAGCAGTTCTTC. This gives the protein CASSLSLAGGYNEQFF.

J is TRBJ2-5 and V is TRBV3-1 (or the pseudogene TRBV3-2); D remains unclear. Germline V gene data show CDR1 as LGHDT and CDR2 as YNNKEL (reference sequence). Trimming shortened V by 0 bases and J by 1 base, and 6 bases separated the two germline ends. This CDR3 is built from 14 residues. The CDR3 sequence is CASSQDFGQETQYF. DNA for the CDR3: TGTGCCAGCAGCCAAGACTTTGGCCAAGAGACCCAGTACTTC.

The chain couples TRBV29-1 to TRBJ1-4; possibly TRBD1 for D (5 bases). Germline V gene data show CDR1 as SQVTM and CDR2 as ANQGSEA. The CDR3 has 16 residues. V lost 6 bases and J lost 8, with 25 bases in between. The CDR3 reads CSVLGGDGFFGEKLFF. CDR3 DNA sequence: TGCAGCGTCCTCGGTGGGGACGGGTTTTTTGGGGAAAAACTGTTTTTT.

This chain joins TRBV7-9 and TRBJ2-7; possible D gene TRBD1, 6 bases. The length of the CDR3 is 16 residues. Between the trimmed V and J ends, which lost 4 bases and 5 bases, there was a span of 21 bases. Germline V gene lookup returns CDR1 SEHNR and CDR2 FQNEAQ (reference sequence). CDR3 DNA: TGTGCCAGCAGCTCCTCGACCCCCAGGGGAACGGACGAGCAGTACTTC. This gives the protein CASSSSTPRGTDEQYF.

V and J are TRBV18 and TRBJ2-7; 7 bases match TRBD2. The CDR3 covers 13 residues. V lost 6 bases, J lost 5 bases, and 7 bases stayed unmatched. CDR1 is KGHSH and CDR2 is LQKENI in the germline V gene. DNA of the CDR3: TGTGCCAGCTCCGGGGAGGGAACCCACGAGCAGTACTTC. It encodes CASSGEGTHEQYF.

This chain connects TRBV3-1 (or the pseudogene TRBV3-2) to TRBJ2-7; 7 bases line up with TRBD1. The CDR3 contains 14 residues. CDR1 is LGHDT and CDR2 is YNNKEL in the germline V gene (reference sequence). Trimming at V came to 6 bases and at J to 6 bases, leaving 11 bases not matched to a gene. This chain's CDR3 is CASSDRQGSSEQYF. For the CDR3, the DNA is TGTGCCAGCAGTGACAGACAGGGCTCAAGCGAGCAGTACTTC.

The chain combines TRBV7-2 with TRBJ2-1, with D possibly being TRBD1 or TRBD2 (6 bases each). This CDR3 spans 18 amino acids. Trimming stripped 4 bases from V and 8 bases from J, with 27 bases between. Germline values: CDR1 SGHTA, CDR2 FQGNSA. The CDR3 is CASSSPRGGTPSSDEQFF. CDR3 sequence (DNA): TGTGCCAGCAGCTCCCCCAGGGGCGGGACCCCCTCTTCGGATGAGCAGTTCTTC.

This sequence joins TRBV11-2 and TRBJ2-7; D remains unclear. The germline V and J ends were trimmed by 5 bases and 6 bases, with 11 bases remaining between them. This CDR3 has 12 residues. CDR1 is SGHAT, CDR2 FQNNGV, per germline. As DNA, the CDR3 is TGTGCCAGCAGCCGGTCACGGGCCGAGCAGTACTTC. Protein product: CASSRSRAEQYF.

V usage is TRBV7-8 and J usage is TRBJ2-7; 9 bases align to TRBD1. Germline values: CDR1 SGHVS, CDR2 FQNEAQ. This CDR3 has 16 amino acids. J gave up 5 bases and V 5 bases, and 13 bases lay outside the gene matches. CDR3 nucleotides: TGTGCCAGCAGCCCAAGGGGACGGGACAGGGACCACGAGCAGTACTTC. Translated: CASSPRGRDRDHEQYF.

This clone was found once. This chain uses TRBV28 with TRBJ1-4, with 7 bases aligning to TRBD1. Germline values: CDR1 MDHEN, CDR2 SYDVKM. Trimming took 7 bases from V and 3 from J; bases not matched to a gene: 5. The CDR3 totals 14 residues. Written as DNA, the CDR3 is TGTGCCAGCACCAGTGGGACAGCTAATGAAAAACTGTTTTTT. This codes for CASTSGTANEKLFF.

In its sample, this clone was seen once. This sequence joins TRBV29-1 and TRBJ2-1; D is unresolved. Germline V gene sequence: CDR1 SQVTM, CDR2 ANQGSEA. V was pared by 2 bases and J by 9 bases, with 8 bases between. The length of the CDR3 is 11 residues. This CDR3 reads CSVETEVEQFF. The CDR3 DNA reads TGCAGCGTTGAAACCGAGGTTGAGCAGTTCTTC.

This rearrangement joins TRBV4-1 to TRBJ2-7, with TRBD1 identical over 8 bases. CDR1 MGHRA and CDR2 YSYEKL come from the germline V gene. The CDR3 totals 19 residues. J gave up 0 bases and V 3 bases, and 16 bases lay outside the gene matches. The CDR3 DNA follows: TGCGCCAGCAGCCACGGAAGAGGGAGACAGGGGACTTACTCCTACGAGCAGTACTTC. Protein sequence: CASSHGRGRQGTYSYEQYF.

This clone was counted a few times. CDR3 DNA: TGTGCCAGCAGGGGACTTGCCGGGGAGCTGTTTTTT. Translating it yields CASRGLAGELFF. The chain couples TRBV5-4 to TRBJ2-2; tentative D call: TRBD2 (6 bases). Trimming removed 5 bases at V and 6 bases at J, with 8 bases between. CDR1 and CDR2 (germline): SGHNT, YYREEE (reference sequence). The CDR3 loop spans 12 amino acids.

V and J are TRBV19 and TRBJ2-2; D is undetermined. Trimming removed 2 bases at V and 4 bases at J, with 14 bases between. In germline, CDR1 is LNHDA, CDR2 SQIVND (reference sequence). CDR3 size: 16 residues. CDR3 loop: CASSITPLRGTGELFF. CDR3 coding DNA: TGTGCCAGTAGTATAACACCGCTGCGAGGCACCGGGGAGCTGTTTTTT.

A single count supports this clone. The gene calls are TRBV15 and TRBJ2-3; D is ambiguous. The V end was cut by 0 bases, the J end by 5 bases, with 15 bases between. Germline V gene data show CDR1 as LNHNV and CDR2 as YYDKDF (reference sequence). CDR3 length: 16 residues. The CDR3 region has the DNA TGTGCCACCAGCAGAGAAGTCTCAAACTTTCAAGATACGCAGTATTTT. It translates to CATSREVSNFQDTQYF.

The V call is TRBV5-1, the J call TRBJ1-1; a weak D match, TRBD1 (5 bases). The CDR3 totals 15 residues. V was clipped by 0 bases and J by 0 bases, with 9 bases between them. Looked up from germline, CDR1 is SGHRS and CDR2 is YFSETQ. In nucleotides, the CDR3 is TGCGCCAGCAGCTTGGACAGGATGGTGAACACTGAAGCTTTCTTT. It yields the protein CASSLDRMVNTEAFF. Full variable domain (rest looked up from reference TRBV5-1 and TRBJ1-1): KAGVTQTPRYLIKTRGQQVTLSCSPISGHRSVSWYQQTPGQGLQFLFEYFSETQRNKGNFPGRFSGRQFSNSRSEMNVSTLELGDSALYLCASSLDRMVNTEAFFGQGTRLTVV.

J is TRBJ2-1 and V is TRBV9; D unclear. Germline loops: CDR1 SGDLS, CDR2 YYNGEE. This CDR3 comprises 14 residues. V was clipped by 0 bases and J by 9 bases, with 13 bases between them. This CDR3 is CASSVAPLLSEQFF. For the CDR3, the DNA is TGTGCCAGCAGCGTAGCCCCCTTGCTGAGTGAGCAGTTCTTC.

The chain is built from TRBV6-5 and TRBJ2-3, with TRBD1 identical over 7 bases. The CDR3 contains 16 residues. Germline CDR1 is MNHEY and CDR2 is SVGAGI. V dropped 3 bases and J dropped 7; count of bases not matched to a gene: 13. In DNA, the CDR3 is TGTGCCAGCAGTTATAGTCTCGCAGGGGGTGCTTATACGCAGTATTTT. Protein: CASSYSLAGGAYTQYF.

The genes are TRBV11-2 and TRBJ2-2, with TRBD2 matching 14 bases. The CDR3 spans 17 residues. Germline CDR1 and CDR2: SGHAT and FQNNGV. J lost 5 bases, V lost 5 bases, and 7 bases had no gene match. For the CDR3, the DNA is TGTGCCAGCAGCCCGGGACTAGCGGGAGTCGAAACCGGGGAGCTGTTTTTT. Translated, it gives CASSPGLAGVETGELFF.

CDR3 in amino acids: CASSNTGELFF. DNA of the CDR3: TGTGCCAGCAGTAACACCGGGGAGCTGTTTTTT. The rearrangement uses TRBV25-1 and TRBJ2-2; D uncertain. This CDR3 region has 11 residues. Germline V gene sequence: CDR1 MGHDK, CDR2 SYGVNS. Deletions cut 5 bases from V and 2 bases from J, with 0 bases between.

The chain employs TRBV11-2 and TRBJ2-7, with 10 nucleotides matching TRBD2. Germline CDR1 is SGHAT and CDR2 is FQNNGV. V shed 3 bases, J shed 5 bases, and the junction held 10 bases outside the gene matches. CDR3 length equals 16 residues. The CDR3 DNA reads TGTGCCAGCAGCTTGGGAGCGCGGCTAGCGGGAGACGAGCAGTACTTC. This gives the protein CASSLGARLAGDEQYF.

The chain uses TRBV7-8 and TRBJ2-5; 8 bases match TRBD2. The CDR3 spans 16 residues. From germline, CDR1 is SGHVS and CDR2 FQNEAQ. The J segment lost 4 bases and the V segment lost 8 bases, leaving 15 bases of the junction unmatched. DNA for the CDR3: TGTGCCAGCCACGAGCTCGAGCGGGAGAAAGGAGAGACCCAGTACTTC. It codes for CASHELEREKGETQYF.

The rearrangement uses TRBV6-5 and TRBJ1-1; D possibly corresponds to TRBD1 (5 bases). The V end was cut by 2 bases, the J end by 0 bases, with 7 bases between. Per germline, CDR1 MNHEY and CDR2 SVGAGI. The CDR3 loop spans 14 amino acids. CDR3 nucleotides: TGTGCCAGCAGTTACGGACATATGAACACTGAAGCTTTCTTT. Translating gives CASSYGHMNTEAFF.